This T cell receptor beta chain was sequenced during a study of blood T cells in healthy people across ages. Sample-barcoded 5' priming and a J-beta primer mix drove a second PCR of roughly 6 to 12 cycles. At least 3 million CDR3-containing paired-end reads were obtained per sample. MiXCR, run by TCRdb on the 5' RACE reads, gives a single entry per CDR3 protein. The sample carries over 1,500,000 distinct CDR3 sequences, roughly 52% recorded once. Germline V lookup: CDR1 SGHTA, CDR2 FQGNSA. The CDR3 covers 15 residues. The V segment lost 0 bases and the J segment 11 bases; nucleotides outside the gene matches: 12.

The sequence was collected from a woman in her thirties or forties in good health. Sequencing was carried out using blood. This chain connects TRBV7-2 to TRBJ2-5, with 7 bases identical to TRBD1. DNA of the CDR3: TGTGCCAGCAGCTTAGCCGGGACAGCTAACAATGAGCAGTACTTC. This encodes CASSLAGTANNEQYF.